The sequence of this T cell receptor (beta chain) was determined in a study of cytomegalovirus exposure and HLA in healthy donors. Vbeta (60) and Jbeta (13) primers were used in the PCR. TCRdb's table, derived via immunoSEQ multiplex PCR, lists solely in-frame clones and lacks some. The data hold some 54,000 clones, with over 75% observed a single time. In germline, CDR1 is SNHLY, CDR2 FYNNEI. There are 13 residues in the CDR3. Between the trimmed V and J ends, which lost 4 bases and 4 bases, there was a span of 10 bases. The chain carries TRBV2 and TRBJ1-2, with TRBD1 as a possible D gene (5 bases). The sequence derives from a male donor in good health and CMV-seronegative. Sequenced material: PBMCs. CDR3 DNA sequence: TGTGCCAGCAGTGGAGGACATCTCTATGGCTACACCTTC. Encoded protein: CASSGGHLYGYTF.